This entry is about one T cell receptor beta chain. No antigen is known for it. This entry is derived from a study of graft-versus-host responses after intestinal transplantation. Overall study findings and caveats: Allografts carried high graft-versus-host to host-versus-graft clonal ratios in patients having graft-donor T cell macrochimerism.

Sequenced by immunoSEQ multiplex PCR; TCRdb stores in-frame clones only, minus some. The sample gives 70,000 to 95,000 clones, 80% to 95% of which show up once; approximately 1.1% is in the top ten. Sequencing used unstimulated CD8+ T cells sorted from spleen or lymph node cells, obtained before transplant. This sequence originates from a human donor who was the organ donor for an intestinal transplant.

Here the CDR3 reads CASSGINGYTF. CDR3 bases: TGTGCCAGCTCAGGGATAAATGGCTACACCTTC. This rearrangement joins TRBV28 to TRBJ1-2; weak D call: TRBD1 (5 bases). Deletions cut 8 bases from V and 6 bases from J, with 10 bases between. This CDR3 spans 11 amino acids. The germline V gene encodes CDR1 MDHEN and CDR2 SYDVKM.